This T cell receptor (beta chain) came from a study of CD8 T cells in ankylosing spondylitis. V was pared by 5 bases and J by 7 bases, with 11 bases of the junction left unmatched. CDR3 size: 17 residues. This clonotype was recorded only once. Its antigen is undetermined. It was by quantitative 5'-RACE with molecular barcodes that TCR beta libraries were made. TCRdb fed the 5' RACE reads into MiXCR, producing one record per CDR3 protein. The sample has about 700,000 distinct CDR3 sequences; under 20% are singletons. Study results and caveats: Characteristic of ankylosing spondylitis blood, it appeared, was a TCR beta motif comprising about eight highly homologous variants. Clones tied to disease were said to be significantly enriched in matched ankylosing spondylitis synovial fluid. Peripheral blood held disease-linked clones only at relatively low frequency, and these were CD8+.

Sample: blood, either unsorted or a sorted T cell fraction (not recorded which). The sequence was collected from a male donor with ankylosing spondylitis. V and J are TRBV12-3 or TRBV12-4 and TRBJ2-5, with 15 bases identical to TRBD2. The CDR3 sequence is CASSPGLAGGPDGTQYF. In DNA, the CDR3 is TGTGCCAGCAGTCCTGGACTAGCGGGGGGGCCGGATGGGACCCAGTACTTC.